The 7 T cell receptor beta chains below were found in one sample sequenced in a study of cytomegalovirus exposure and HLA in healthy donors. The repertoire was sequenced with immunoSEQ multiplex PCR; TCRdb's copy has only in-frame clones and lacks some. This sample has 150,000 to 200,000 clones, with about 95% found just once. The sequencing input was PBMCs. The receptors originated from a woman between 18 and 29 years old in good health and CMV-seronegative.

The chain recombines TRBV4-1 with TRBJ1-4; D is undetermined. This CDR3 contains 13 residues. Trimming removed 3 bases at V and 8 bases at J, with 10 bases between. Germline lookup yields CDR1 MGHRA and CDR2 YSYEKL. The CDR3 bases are TGCGCCAGCAGCCATGTGACATCGGAAAAACTGTTTTTT. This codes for CASSHVTSEKLFF.

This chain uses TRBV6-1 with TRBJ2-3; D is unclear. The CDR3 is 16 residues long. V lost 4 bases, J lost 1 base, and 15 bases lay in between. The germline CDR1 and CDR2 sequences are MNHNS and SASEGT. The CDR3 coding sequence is TGTGCCAGCAGTGTCTCAGTCCGTCGGGGCACAGATACGCAGTATTTT. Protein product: CASSVSVRRGTDTQYF.

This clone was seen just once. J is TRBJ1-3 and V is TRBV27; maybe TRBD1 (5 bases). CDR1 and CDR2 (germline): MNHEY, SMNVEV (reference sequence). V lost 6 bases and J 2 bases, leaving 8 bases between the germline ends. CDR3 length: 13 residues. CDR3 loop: CASSNRPGNTIYF. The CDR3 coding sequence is TGTGCCAGCAGCAACAGGCCTGGAAACACCATATATTTT.

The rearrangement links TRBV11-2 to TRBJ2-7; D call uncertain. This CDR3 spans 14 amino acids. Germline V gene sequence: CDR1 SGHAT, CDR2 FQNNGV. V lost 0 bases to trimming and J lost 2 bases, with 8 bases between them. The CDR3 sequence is CASSLEIAPYEQYF. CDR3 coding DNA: TGTGCCAGCAGCTTAGAAATAGCTCCCTACGAGCAGTACTTC.

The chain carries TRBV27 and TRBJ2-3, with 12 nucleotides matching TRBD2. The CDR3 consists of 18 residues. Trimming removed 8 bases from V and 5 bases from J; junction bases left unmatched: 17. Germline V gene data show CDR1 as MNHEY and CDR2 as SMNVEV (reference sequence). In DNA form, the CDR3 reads TGTGCCAGCCTCTCCTTATCCCAACTACTAGCGGGGGGAGATACGCAGTATTTT. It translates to CASLSLSQLLAGGDTQYF.

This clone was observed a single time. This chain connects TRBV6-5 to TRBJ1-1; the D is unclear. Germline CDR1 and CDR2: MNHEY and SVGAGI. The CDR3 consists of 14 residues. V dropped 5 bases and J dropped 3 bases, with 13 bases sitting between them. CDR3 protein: CASSIQARYTEAFF. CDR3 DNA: TGTGCCAGCAGTATCCAGGCCCGGTACACTGAAGCTTTCTTT.

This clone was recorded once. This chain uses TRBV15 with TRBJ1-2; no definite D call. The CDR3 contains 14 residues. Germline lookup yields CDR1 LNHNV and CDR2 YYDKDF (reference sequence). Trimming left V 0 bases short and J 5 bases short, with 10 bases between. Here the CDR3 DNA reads TGTGCCACCAGCAGAGATGTAGCGGCGTATGGCTACACCTTC. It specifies CATSRDVAAYGYTF. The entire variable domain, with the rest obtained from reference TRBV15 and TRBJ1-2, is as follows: DAMVIQNPRYQVTQFGKPVTLSCSQTLNHNVMYWYQQKSSQAPKLLFHYYDKDFNNEADTPDNFQSRRPNTSFCFLDIRSPGLGDTAMYLCATSRDVAAYGYTFGSGTRLTVV.